The rows below give T cell receptor beta chains drawn from one sample of a study of cytomegalovirus exposure and HLA in healthy donors. Repertoires were generated with immunoSEQ multiplex PCR, while TCRdb's copy carries only in-frame clones and drops some. The data contain over 200,000 clones, approximately 80% of them singletons. Material for sequencing was PBMCs. Receptors originate from a male donor in good health and CMV-seronegative. Both conserved end residues are part of each CDR3. A D gene is named only where the DNA matches it firmly. For some rows the clone size is stated as once, few or many, or as a class when expanded; others skip it.

d_call j_call clone_size v_call cdr3_nt cdr3_aa
TRBD1 TRBJ1-1 few TRBV2 TGTGCCAGCGGACAGGGGGCGAACACTGAAGCTTTCTTT CASGQGANTEAFF
TRBD1 TRBJ2-1 - TRBV19 TGTGCCAGTAGAGATAGGGGGCCCAATGAGCAGTTCTTC CASRDRGPNEQFF
TRBD2 TRBJ2-3 - TRBV28 TGTGCCAGCACCATAGCGGGAGCGGGCACAGATACGCAGTATTTT CASTIAGAGTDTQYF
- TRBJ1-6 - TRBV4-1 TGCGCCAGCAGCCAAGTAGAAGGACACCAAAATTCACCCCTCCACTTT CASSQVEGHQNSPLHF
TRBD2 TRBJ2-5 - TRBV6-1 TGTGCCAGCAGTGCCCTCACTAGCGGACAAGAGACCCAGTACTTC CASSALTSGQETQYF
TRBD1 TRBJ1-2 - TRBV28 TGTGCCAGCAGCACTCAGGGGGTGTATGGCTACACCTTC CASSTQGVYGYTF
- TRBJ2-3 - TRBV4-1 TGCGCCAGCAGCCTAGCGGACTTCGATGCTACGCAGTATTTT CASSLADFDATQYF
TRBD2 TRBJ2-1 - TRBV27 TGTGCCAGCGGACTAGCGGGAGAGACTGAGCAGTTCTTC CASGLAGETEQFF
TRBD2 TRBJ2-1 - TRBV9 TGTGCCAGCAGCGTAGGTCTAGCGGGACTCAATGAGCAGTTCTTC CASSVGLAGLNEQFF
- TRBJ2-1 - TRBV9 TGTGCCAGCAGCCCCCAGGGCCACTCCTACAATGAGCAGTTCTTC CASSPQGHSYNEQFF
- TRBJ1-1 few TRBV19 TGTGCCAGTGGTGGTCGGGGCACTGAAGCTTTCTTT CASGGRGTEAFF